The T cell receptor beta chain described here comes from a study of blood T cells in healthy people across ages. Notes on the study in general: The recorded TCR beta diversity per million T cells decreased in a roughly linear manner with age. Strongly correlated with naive T cell percentage was TCR beta diversity.

As regards this clonotype: Its cognate antigen is unknown.

For every donor, a draw yielded roughly 9.3 milliliters of peripheral blood. Then a second PCR, running about 6 to 11 cycles, was carried out with a sample-barcoded 5' primer and a J-beta primer mix. TCRdb re-called the 5' RACE reads through MiXCR, storing one row per CDR3 protein. The sample carries roughly 800,000 distinct CDR3 sequences, more than 45% recorded once. CDR3 length: 14 residues. In germline, CDR1 is PRHDT, CDR2 FYEKMQ (reference sequence). V gave up 5 bases and J gave up 5 bases, with 15 bases separating them. The material sequenced was blood. The J gene is TRBJ1-2, the V gene TRBV13, with D possibly being TRBD1 (6 bases). The TCR was taken from a man in his thirties or forties in good health. The CDR3 loop is CASSRQAGGYGYTF. The CDR3 DNA follows: TGTGCCAGCAGCCGACAGGCCGGAGGGTATGGCTACACCTTC.